A selection of T cell receptor beta chains follows, all from one sample in a study of T cell repertoires in cytomegalovirus infection. TCRdb ran MiXCR on the reads and lists one entry per CDR3 protein. The sample shows about 260,000 distinct CDR3 sequences, 12% to 15% of them seen only once. What was sequenced was PBMCs. These receptor sequences come from a human donor in good health (CMV status not recorded). Some clones in this sample may be carry-over from other donors' samples. Each CDR3 is given with its conserved first and last residue. The order of the fields is clone size, V gene, J gene, D gene, CDR3 DNA, CDR3 protein. D genes are given only for firm matches. The size field is filled for only some rows; it gives once, few, many or a size class.

>many|TRBV7-2|TRBJ1-1|-
TGTGCCAGCAGCGCGGGGCACCCCACTGAAGCTTTCTTT
CASSAGHPTEAFF
>-|TRBV2|TRBJ2-1|TRBD2
TGTGCCAGCAGTGAAGAGGGCGGACTAGCGGGAGTCCTCTTGTGGTCCAATGAGCAGTTCTTC
CASSEEGGLAGVLLWSNEQFF
>many|TRBV7-2|TRBJ2-7|TRBD1
TGTGCCAGCAGCTTCACGCGTTTGCGACAGGGGTACGGGCAGTACTTC
CASSFTRLRQGYGQYF
>-|TRBV28|TRBJ1-4|-
TGTGCCAGCAGTCCATCAACTAATGAAAAACTGTTTTTT
CASSPSTNEKLFF
>-|TRBV6-2/TRBV6-3|TRBJ1-2|-
TGTGCCAGCAGTTATTTCCAGACCTATGGCTACACCTTC
CASSYFQTYGYTF
>many|TRBV7-6|TRBJ2-3|TRBD2
TGTGCCAGCAGCTTTTTTTCCCCTAGCGGGGGGGCGACAGATACGCAGTATTTT
CASSFFSPSGGATDTQYF
>-|TRBV28|TRBJ2-1|TRBD2
TGTGGCAGCAGTTTAGGGACTAGCGGGAGAGTTGAGCAGTTATTC
CGSSLGTSGRVEQLF
>few|TRBV4-1|TRBJ1-1|-
TGCGCCAGCAGCCAAGATCCGGGGCCAAGCGCTGAAGCTTTCTTT
CASSQDPGPSAEAFF
>many|TRBV7-9|TRBJ2-3|-
TGTGCCAGCAGCACCAGGGGCGGCGGGATCGCAGATACGCAGTATTTT
CASSTRGGGIADTQYF
>once|TRBV5-1|TRBJ2-1|-
TGCGCCAGCAGCTTAGGAGACGTTAGCTACAATGAGCAGTTCTTC
CASSLGDVSYNEQFF
>-|TRBV29-1|TRBJ2-3|TRBD2
TGCAGCGTTGACACCGCGGGAGTAGCGGGAGGTACGCAGTATTTT
CSVDTAGVAGGTQYF
>few|TRBV3-1|TRBJ1-5|-
TGTGCCAGCAGCCATGGCAGATATAGCAATCAACCCCAGCATTTT
CASSHGRYSNQPQHF
>many|TRBV6-2/TRBV6-3|TRBJ2-3|TRBD2
TGTGCCAGCAAACGCCGGACTAGCGGGGGACAAAGCACAGATACGCAGTATTTT
CASKRRTSGGQSTDTQYF
>many|TRBV19|TRBJ1-1|TRBD1
TGTGCCAGTATCAACCTCCGGGACAGGGGGCGAAGTAGTGGGAACACTGAAGCTTTCTTT
CASINLRDRGRSSGNTEAFF
>few|TRBV28|TRBJ2-2|TRBD1
TGTGGCAGCTTGAAACAGGGGGCGCGGGGCACCGGGGAGCTGTTTTTT
CGSLKQGARGTGELFF
>few|TRBV18|TRBJ1-5|-
TGTGCCAGCTCACCGACTGGACAGCATAACTCTAATCAGCCCCAGCATTTT
CASSPTGQHNSNQPQHF
>many|TRBV7-2|TRBJ2-7|-
TGTGCCAGCAGCCAAGGAAGGTTGAGCTACGAGCAGTACTTC
CASSQGRLSYEQYF
>-|TRBV29-1|TRBJ2-3|TRBD1
TGCAGCGGTGCTTCAGGACAGGGGGCAGATACGCAGTATTTT
CSGASGQGADTQYF
>-|TRBV29-1|TRBJ2-7|-
TGCAGCGTAGACCGGGACGGTGGTTCCTACGAGCAGTACTTC
CSVDRDGGSYEQYF
>many|TRBV7-2|TRBJ2-5|TRBD1
TGTGCCAGCAGCCCCGACAGGGGGCGAGAGACCCAGTACTTC
CASSPDRGRETQYF
>-|TRBV28|TRBJ2-1|-
TGTGCCAGCAGTCTTGGGGGTGTGGGGGGTGTCTTC
CASSLGGVGGVF
>few|TRBV7-9|TRBJ2-1|TRBD2
TGTGCCAGCAGCGGTAGCGGGAGGGGCAATGAGCAGTTCTTC
CASSGSGRGNEQFF
>many|TRBV11-2|TRBJ2-7|-
TGTGCCAGCAGCCACCGGGACCCTGCCTACGAGCAGTACTTC
CASSHRDPAYEQYF